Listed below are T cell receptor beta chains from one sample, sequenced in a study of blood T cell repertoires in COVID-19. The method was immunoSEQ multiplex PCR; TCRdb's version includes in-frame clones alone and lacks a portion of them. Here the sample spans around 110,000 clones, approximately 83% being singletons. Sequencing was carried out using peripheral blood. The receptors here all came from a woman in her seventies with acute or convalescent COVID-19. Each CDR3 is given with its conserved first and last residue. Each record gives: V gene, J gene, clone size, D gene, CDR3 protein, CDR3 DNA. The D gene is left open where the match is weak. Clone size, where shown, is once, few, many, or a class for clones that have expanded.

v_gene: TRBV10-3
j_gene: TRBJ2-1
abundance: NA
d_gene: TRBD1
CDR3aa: CAISESSGTGDNEQFF
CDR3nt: TGTGCCATCAGTGAGTCGTCCGGGACAGGGGACAATGAGCAGTTCTTC

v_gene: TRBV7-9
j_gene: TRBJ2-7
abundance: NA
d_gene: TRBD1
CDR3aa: CASSLGQGAYEQYF
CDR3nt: TGTGCCAGCAGCTTAGGGCAGGGGGCCTACGAGCAGTACTTC

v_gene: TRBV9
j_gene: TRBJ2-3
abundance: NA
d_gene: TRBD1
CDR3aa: CASSPGTGGAGTQYF
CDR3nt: TGTGCCAGCAGCCCCGGGACAGGGGGCGCGGGAACGCAGTATTTT

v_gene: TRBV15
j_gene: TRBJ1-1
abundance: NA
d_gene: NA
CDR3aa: CATSRDRMGGTEAFF
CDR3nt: TGTGCCACCAGCAGAGATCGGATGGGGGGCACTGAAGCTTTCTTT

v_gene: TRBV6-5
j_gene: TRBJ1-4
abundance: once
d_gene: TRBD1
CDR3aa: CASRGQTFNEKLFF
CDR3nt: TGTGCCAGCAGGGGACAGACTTTTAATGAAAAACTGTTTTTT

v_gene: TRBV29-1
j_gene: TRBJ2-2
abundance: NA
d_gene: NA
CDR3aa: CSVGDTNTGELFF
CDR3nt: TGCAGCGTTGGGGACACTAACACCGGGGAGCTGTTTTTT

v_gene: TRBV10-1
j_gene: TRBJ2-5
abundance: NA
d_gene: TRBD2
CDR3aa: CASSEASGVAETQYF
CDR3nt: TGCGCCAGCAGTGAGGCTAGCGGGGTCGCAGAGACCCAGTACTTC

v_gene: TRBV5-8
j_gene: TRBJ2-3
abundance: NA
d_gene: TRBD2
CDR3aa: CASSLASGTRLYTQYF
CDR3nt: TGTGCCAGCAGCTTGGCCTCGGGGACTAGGTTATATACGCAGTATTTT

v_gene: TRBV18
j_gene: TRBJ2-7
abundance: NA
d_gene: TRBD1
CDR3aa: CASSPDFQGAVQYF
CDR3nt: TGTGCCAGCTCACCGGATTTCCAGGGGGCTGTGCAGTACTTC

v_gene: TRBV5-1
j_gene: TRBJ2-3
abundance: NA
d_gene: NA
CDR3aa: CASSPSVADTQYF
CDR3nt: TGCGCCAGCAGCCCCTCGGTTGCAGATACGCAGTATTTT

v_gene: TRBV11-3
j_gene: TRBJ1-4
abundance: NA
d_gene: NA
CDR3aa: CASSPLEEKLFF
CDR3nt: TGTGCCAGCAGCCCCCTTGAGGAAAAACTGTTTTTT

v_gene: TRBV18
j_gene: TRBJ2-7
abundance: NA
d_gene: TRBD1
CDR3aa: CASSPRQGWREQYF
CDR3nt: TGTGCCAGCTCACCTAGACAGGGGTGGCGCGAGCAGTACTTC

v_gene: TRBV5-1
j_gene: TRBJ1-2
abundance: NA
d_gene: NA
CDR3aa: CASSLEPTGNYGYTF
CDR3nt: TGCGCCAGCAGCTTGGAACCTACAGGGAACTATGGCTACACCTTC

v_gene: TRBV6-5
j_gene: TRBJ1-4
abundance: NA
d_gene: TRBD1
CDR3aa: CASGDRRNEKLFF
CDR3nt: TGTGCCAGCGGGGACAGGCGAAATGAAAAACTGTTTTTT

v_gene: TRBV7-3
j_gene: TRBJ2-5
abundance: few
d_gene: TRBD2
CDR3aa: CASSRLAGGLGKTQYF
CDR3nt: TGTGCCAGCAGCCGGCTAGCGGGGGGGCTTGGAAAGACCCAGTACTTC

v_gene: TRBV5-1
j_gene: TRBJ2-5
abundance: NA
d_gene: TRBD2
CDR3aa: CASSLGLARETQYF
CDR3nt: TGCGCCAGCAGCTTGGGACTAGCTAGGGAGACCCAGTACTTC

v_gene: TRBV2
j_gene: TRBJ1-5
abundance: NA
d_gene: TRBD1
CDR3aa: CASSEWQGAYQPQHF
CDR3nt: TGTGCCAGCAGTGAATGGCAGGGGGCATATCAGCCCCAGCATTTT

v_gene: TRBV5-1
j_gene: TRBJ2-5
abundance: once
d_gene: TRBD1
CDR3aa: CASSPGTGTYQETQYF
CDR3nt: TGCGCCAGCAGCCCCGGGACAGGGACGTACCAAGAGACCCAGTACTTC

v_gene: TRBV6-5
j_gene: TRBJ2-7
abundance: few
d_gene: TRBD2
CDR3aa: CASRTSGTYEQYF
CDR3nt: TGTGCCAGCAGGACTAGCGGAACCTACGAGCAGTACTTC

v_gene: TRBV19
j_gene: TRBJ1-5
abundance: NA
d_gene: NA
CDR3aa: CASSRNRAEPQHF
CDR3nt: TGTGCCAGTAGTAGGAACAGGGCGGAGCCCCAGCATTTT

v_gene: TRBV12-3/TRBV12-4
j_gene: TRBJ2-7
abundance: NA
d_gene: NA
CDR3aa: CASSFSFSYEQYF
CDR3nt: TGTGCCAGCAGTTTTTCGTTCTCCTACGAGCAGTACTTC

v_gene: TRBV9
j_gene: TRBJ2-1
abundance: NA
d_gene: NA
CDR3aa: CASSVEWTPGDEQFF
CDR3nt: TGTGCCAGCAGCGTAGAGTGGACTCCCGGGGATGAGCAGTTCTTC

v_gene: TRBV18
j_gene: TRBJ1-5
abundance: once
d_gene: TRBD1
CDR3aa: CASSSEGAVQPQHF
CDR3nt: TGTGCCAGCTCATCCGAGGGGGCAGTTCAGCCCCAGCATTTT

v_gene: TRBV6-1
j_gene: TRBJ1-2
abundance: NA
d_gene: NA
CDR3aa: CASSVGTGPEGVYGYTF
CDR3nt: TGTGCCAGCAGTGTAGGAACAGGCCCGGAAGGCGTATATGGCTACACCTTC

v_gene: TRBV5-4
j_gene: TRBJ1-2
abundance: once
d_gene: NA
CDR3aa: CASTGGAGSPANYGYTF
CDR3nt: TGTGCCAGCACCGGGGGGGCAGGGAGCCCCGCTAACTATGGCTACACCTTC

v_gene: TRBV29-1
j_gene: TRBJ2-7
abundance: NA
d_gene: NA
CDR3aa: CSVGSRQGIAYEQYF
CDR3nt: TGTAGCGTTGGATCAAGGCAGGGGATAGCCTACGAGCAGTACTTC

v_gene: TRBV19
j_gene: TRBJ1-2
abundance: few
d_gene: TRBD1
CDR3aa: CASSRQGNYGYTF
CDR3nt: TGTGCCAGTAGTCGACAGGGTAACTATGGCTACACCTTC

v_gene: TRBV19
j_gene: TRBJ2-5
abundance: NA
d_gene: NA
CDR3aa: CASSIGAGVQETQYF
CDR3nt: TGTGCCAGTAGTATCGGAGCAGGGGTCCAAGAGACCCAGTACTTC

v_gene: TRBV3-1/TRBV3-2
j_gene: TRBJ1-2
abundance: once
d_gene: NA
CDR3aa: CASSQEQREVYGYTF
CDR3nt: TGTGCCAGCAGCCAAGAGCAAAGAGAGGTCTATGGCTACACCTTC

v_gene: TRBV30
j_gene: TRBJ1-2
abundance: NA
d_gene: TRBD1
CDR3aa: CAWSPGGNYGYTF
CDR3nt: TGTGCCTGGAGCCCAGGGGGGAACTATGGCTACACCTTC

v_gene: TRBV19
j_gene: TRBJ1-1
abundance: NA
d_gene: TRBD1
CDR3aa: CASSLDRNSEAFF
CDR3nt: TGTGCCAGTAGCCTGGACAGGAACTCGGAAGCTTTCTTT

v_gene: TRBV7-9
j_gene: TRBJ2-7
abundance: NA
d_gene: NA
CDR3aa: CASSSAPTGTYEQYF
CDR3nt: TGTGCCAGCAGCTCAGCCCCAACAGGGACCTACGAGCAGTACTTC

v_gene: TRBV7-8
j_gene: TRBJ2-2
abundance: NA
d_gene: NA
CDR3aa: CASSLLVPVPHTGELFF
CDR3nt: TGTGCCAGCAGCTTATTGGTTCCGGTTCCGCACACCGGGGAGCTGTTTTTT

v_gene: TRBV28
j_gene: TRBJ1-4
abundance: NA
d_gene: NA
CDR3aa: CASRTGGNEKLFF
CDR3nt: TGTGCCAGCAGGACGGGAGGTAATGAAAAACTGTTTTTT

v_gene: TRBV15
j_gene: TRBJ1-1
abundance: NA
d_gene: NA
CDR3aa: CATSRGGVQAEAFF
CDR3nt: TGTGCCACCAGCAGGGGGGGGGTGCAAGCTGAAGCTTTCTTT

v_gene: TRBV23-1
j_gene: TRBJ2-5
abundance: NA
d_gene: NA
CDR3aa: CASSHGRRQETQYF
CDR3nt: TGCGCCAGCAGTCATGGCAGGAGGCAAGAGACCCAGTACTTC

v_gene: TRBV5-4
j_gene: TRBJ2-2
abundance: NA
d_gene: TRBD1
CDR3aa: CASSNPGQGEGGELFF
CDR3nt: TGTGCCAGCAGCAACCCGGGACAGGGGGAGGGCGGGGAGCTGTTTTTT

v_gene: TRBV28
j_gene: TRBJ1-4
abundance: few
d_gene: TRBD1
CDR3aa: CASSPPPGTGEEKLFF
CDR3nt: TGTGCCAGCAGTCCCCCGCCCGGGACAGGGGAAGAAAAACTGTTTTTT

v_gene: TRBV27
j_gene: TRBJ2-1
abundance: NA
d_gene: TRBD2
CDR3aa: CASSLSLAGWGNEQFF
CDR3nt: TGTGCCAGCAGTTTATCCCTAGCGGGGTGGGGTAATGAGCAGTTCTTC

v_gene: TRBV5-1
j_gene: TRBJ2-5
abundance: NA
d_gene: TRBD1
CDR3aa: CASRSPTGVQETQYF
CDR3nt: TGCGCCAGCAGATCTCCGACAGGGGTACAAGAGACCCAGTACTTC

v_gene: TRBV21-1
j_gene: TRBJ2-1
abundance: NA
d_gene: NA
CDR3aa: CASSTGGRTSGEQFF
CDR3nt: TGTGCCAGCAGCACCGGCGGGAGGACTAGCGGTGAGCAGTTCTTC

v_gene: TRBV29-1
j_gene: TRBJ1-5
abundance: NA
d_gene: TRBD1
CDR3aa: CSVSGQGGQPQHF
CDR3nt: TGCAGCGTTTCTGGACAGGGAGGTCAGCCCCAGCATTTT

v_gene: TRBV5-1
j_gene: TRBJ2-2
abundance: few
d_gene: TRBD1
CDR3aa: CASSTGARTNTGELFF
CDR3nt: TGCGCCAGCAGCACAGGGGCGCGGACGAACACCGGGGAGCTGTTTTTT

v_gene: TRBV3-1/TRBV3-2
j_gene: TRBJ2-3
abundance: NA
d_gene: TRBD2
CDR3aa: CASSQNAGVGTDTQYF
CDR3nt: TGTGCCAGCAGCCAAAACGCGGGAGTTGGCACAGATACGCAGTATTTT

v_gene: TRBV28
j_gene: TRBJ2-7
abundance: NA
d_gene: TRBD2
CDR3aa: CASRTSGVYEQYF
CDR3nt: TGTGCCAGCAGGACTAGCGGGGTCTACGAGCAGTACTTC

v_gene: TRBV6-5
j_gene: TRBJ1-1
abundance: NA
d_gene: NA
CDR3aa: CASNAWPMNTEAFF
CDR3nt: TGTGCCAGCAATGCTTGGCCGATGAACACTGAAGCTTTCTTT

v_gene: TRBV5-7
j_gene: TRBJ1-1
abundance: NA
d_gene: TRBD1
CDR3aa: CASSLARGSNTEAFF
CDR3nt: TGTGCCAGCAGCTTGGCCAGGGGGAGCAACACTGAAGCTTTCTTT

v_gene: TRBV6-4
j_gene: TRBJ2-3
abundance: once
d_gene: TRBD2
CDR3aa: CASRQRGGSTDTQYF
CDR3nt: TGTGCCAGCAGACAGCGGGGGGGGAGCACAGATACGCAGTATTTT

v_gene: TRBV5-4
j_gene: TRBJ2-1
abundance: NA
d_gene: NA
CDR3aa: CASSFQGGDEQFF
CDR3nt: TGTGCCAGCAGCTTCCAGGGAGGCGATGAGCAGTTCTTC

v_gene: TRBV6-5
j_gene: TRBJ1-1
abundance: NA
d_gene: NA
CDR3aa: CASKAQGKAFF
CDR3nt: TGTGCCAGCAAGGCCCAGGGGAAAGCTTTCTTT

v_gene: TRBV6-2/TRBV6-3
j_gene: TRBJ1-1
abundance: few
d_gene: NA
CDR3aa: CASSYKRSTEAFF
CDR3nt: TGTGCCAGCAGTTACAAGAGGTCCACTGAAGCTTTCTTT

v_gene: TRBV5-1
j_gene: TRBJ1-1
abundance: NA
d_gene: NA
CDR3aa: CASSLKGEGSTEAFF
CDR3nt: TGCGCCAGCAGCTTAAAAGGGGAGGGGAGCACTGAAGCTTTCTTT

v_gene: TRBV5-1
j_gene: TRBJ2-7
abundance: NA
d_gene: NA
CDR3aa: CASSFYQGYEQYF
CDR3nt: TGCGCCAGCAGCTTTTACCAGGGCTACGAGCAGTACTTC

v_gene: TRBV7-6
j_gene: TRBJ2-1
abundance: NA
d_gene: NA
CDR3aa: CASSLTAGNLGNEQFF
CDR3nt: TGTGCCAGCAGCTTAACGGCGGGGAACTTAGGAAATGAGCAGTTCTTC

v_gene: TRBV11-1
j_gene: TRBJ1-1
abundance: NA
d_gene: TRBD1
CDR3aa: CASSYRDRVGTEAFF
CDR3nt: TGTGCCAGCAGCTACCGGGACAGGGTCGGGACTGAAGCTTTCTTT

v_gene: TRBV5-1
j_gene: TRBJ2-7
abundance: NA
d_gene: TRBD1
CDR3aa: CASSSPGQGTYEQYF
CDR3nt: TGCGCCAGCAGCTCCCCAGGACAGGGGACCTACGAGCAGTACTTC

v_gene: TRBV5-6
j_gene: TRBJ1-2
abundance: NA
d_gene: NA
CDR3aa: CASSSPPGGGYTF
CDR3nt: TGTGCCAGCAGCTCCCCCCCGGGGGGTGGCTACACCTTC